These 13 T cell receptor beta chains were sequenced from one sample in a study of read filtering for tumor transcriptome and immune sequencing (dated by TCRdb to the early 2020s). TCRdb lists the instrument as Illumina HiSeq 4000. Starting from about 400 ng RNA, TCR libraries were constructed with the Immunoverse kit using molecular barcoded adaptors that cover the alpha/delta and beta/gamma chains. TCRdb reanalyzed the raw reads on its own, using fastp at Q25 for trimming and MiXCR for clone calling, and kept in-frame beta chains. Here each entry gathers all rows of one CDR3 protein and keeps the most common genes and DNA. The sample table records 35,000 to 55,000 distinct CDR3 sequences; about an eighth of these occur just once. The ten largest clones add up to roughly 14% of the sample. Sequences were obtained from a population of CD138-negative cells sorted from bone marrow. Read against the paper, the sample's cell subset or site label means: bone marrow mononuclear cells depleted of CD138+ plasma/myeloma cells by negative magnetic selection. These receptors originate from a donor at least 40 years old with multiple myeloma.

This clonotype showed up many times. The chain combines TRBV18 with TRBJ2-1; TRBD2 matches 13 bases. Germline V lookup: CDR1 KGHSH, CDR2 LQKENI. The V gene end was trimmed by 5 bases and the J gene end by 6 bases; junction bases not matched to a gene: 4. CDR3 size: 15 residues. CDR3 amino acids: CASSGLAGEVNEQFF. The CDR3 bases are TGTGCCAGCTCAGGACTAGCGGGAGAAGTCAATGAGCAGTTCTTC.

The sample holds many counts of this clonotype. The chain is built from TRBV20-1 and TRBJ2-4, with TRBD2 identical over 9 bases. Germline V gene lookup returns CDR1 DFQATT and CDR2 SNEGSKA (reference sequence). The CDR3 is 17 amino acids. Trimming took 1 base from V and 6 from J; bases not matched to a gene: 13. The CDR3 DNA is TGCAGTGCTAGAGTTGGCGGGAGGGCCCTCATGGGAAACATTCAGTACTTC. It encodes CSARVGGRALMGNIQYF.

Many counts were recorded for this clonotype. This chain joins TRBV12-3 or TRBV12-4 and TRBJ2-2, with 9 bases identical to TRBD2. J lost 7 bases, V lost 8 bases, and 11 bases had no gene match. The CDR3 sequence is 15 residues long. The CDR3 here is CASLELAGLGGELFF. The CDR3 DNA sequence: TGTGCCAGCTTAGAGCTAGCGGGATTGGGCGGGGAGCTGTTTTTT.

This clonotype was seen repeatedly, ten times or more. The chain uses TRBV9 and TRBJ2-5, with 7 nucleotides matching TRBD1. The CDR3 is 13 residues long. From germline, CDR1 is SGDLS and CDR2 YYNGEE. J gave up 5 bases and V 4 bases, and 5 bases lay outside the gene matches. CDR3 sequence (DNA): TGTGCCAGCAGCAGAACAGGGGTCGAGACCCAGTACTTC. This encodes CASSRTGVETQYF.

This clonotype was detected many times. The chain recombines TRBV19 with TRBJ2-6, with D perhaps matching TRBD2 (6 bases). From germline, CDR1 is LNHDA and CDR2 SQIVND (reference sequence). There are 17 residues in the CDR3. Trimming removed 5 bases from V and 1 base from J, with 15 bases in between. In DNA, the CDR3 is TGTGCCAGTAGTTCCATGTCCGGGGGTTCTGGGGCCAACGTCCTGACTTTC. Translated, it gives CASSSMSGGSGANVLTF.

Concerning this clonotype: This may stem from a read error, because a much larger clone lies one nucleotide away. The chain recombines TRBV6-1 with TRBJ2-7; D is unclear. The germline V gene encodes CDR1 MNHNS and CDR2 SASEGT. The CDR3 spans 15 residues. The DNA for the CDR3 is TGTGCCAGCAGTGCCTTCAGGACGGTGGTCTACGAGAAGTACTTC. The encoded protein is CASSAFRTVVYEKYF.

This clonotype was observed a handful of times. This clone may be a read error of a much larger clone one base away. This likely comes from a read error, as the CDR3 has no conserved phenylalanine or tryptophan at its end. The chain couples TRBV6-5 to TRBJ1-5; D not certain. The CDR3 is 13 residues long. The V gene lost 0 bases and the J gene lost 7 bases, with 7 bases spanning the gap. The germline CDR1 and CDR2 sequences are MNHEY and SVGAGI. The CDR3 bases are TGTGCCAGCAGTTACTCGCCGTGGCAGCCCCAGCATTCT. Translating gives CASSYSPWQPQHS.

About this clonotype: A much larger clone sits a single nucleotide away, making a read error possible. The CDR3, as DNA: TGCAGCGTTTCGGCCGGGCGCGAGCAGTACTTC. Amino acid sequence: CSVSAGREQYF. The chain couples TRBV29-1 to TRBJ2-7; no definite D call. V was pared by 5 bases and J by 6 bases, with 11 bases between. The CDR3 length is 11 residues. The germline gives CDR1 SQVTM, CDR2 ANQGSEA.

This clonotype is a singleton in its sample. A much larger clone is a single base away; this may be a read error. The rearrangement joins TRBV5-1 to TRBJ2-7; the match to TRBD2 covers 9 bases. The CDR3 totals 20 residues. Germline loops: CDR1 SGHRS, CDR2 YFSETQ. Written as DNA, the CDR3 is TGCGCCAGCAGCCGCACCGGTAACCGTCGTAGCGGGAGCGACTCCTACGAGCAGTGCTTC. Translated, it gives CASSRTGNRRSGSDSYEQCF.

This clonotype is labeled medium-sized. The chain combines TRBV20-1 with TRBJ2-1; a weak D match, TRBD1 (5 bases). The CDR3 spans 16 residues. Trimming took off 6 bases at V and 0 bases at J, with 18 bases between the two ends. Germline CDR1 is DFQATT and CDR2 is SNEGSKA (reference sequence). CDR3 sequence (DNA): TGCAGTGCCCCCGTCTTAGGGGCCGTCTCCTACAATGAGCAGTTCTTC. It codes for CSAPVLGAVSYNEQFF.

The sample holds many counts of this clonotype. J is TRBJ2-3 and V is TRBV20-1; 8 nucleotides agree with TRBD1. Looked up from germline, CDR1 is DFQATT and CDR2 is SNEGSKA (reference sequence). The CDR3 spans 11 residues. The V segment lost 7 bases and the J segment 3 bases; nucleotides outside the gene matches: 0. The CDR3 bases are TGCAGTGGGGACAGGACAGATACGCAGTATTTT. Encoded protein: CSGDRTDTQYF.

This clonotype was counted many times. The genes are TRBV7-3 and TRBJ2-6; D gene unclear. This CDR3 contains 16 residues. The germline CDR1 and CDR2 sequences are SGHTA and FQGTGA. The V gene lost 2 bases and the J gene lost 0 bases, with 8 bases spanning the gap. In nucleotides, the CDR3 is TGTGCCAGCAGCTTATTTGCTATCTCTGGGGCCAACGTCCTGACTTTC. Translation gives CASSLFAISGANVLTF.

The V call is TRBV15, the J call TRBJ2-1; D is uncertain. The CDR3 length is 13 residues. Germline CDR1 LNHNV, CDR2 YYDKDF (reference sequence). V gave up 2 bases and J gave up 9 bases, with 11 bases separating them. The CDR3 region is CATSRNREVEQFF. For the CDR3, the DNA is TGTGCCACCAGCAGAAATAGGGAAGTTGAGCAGTTCTTC.